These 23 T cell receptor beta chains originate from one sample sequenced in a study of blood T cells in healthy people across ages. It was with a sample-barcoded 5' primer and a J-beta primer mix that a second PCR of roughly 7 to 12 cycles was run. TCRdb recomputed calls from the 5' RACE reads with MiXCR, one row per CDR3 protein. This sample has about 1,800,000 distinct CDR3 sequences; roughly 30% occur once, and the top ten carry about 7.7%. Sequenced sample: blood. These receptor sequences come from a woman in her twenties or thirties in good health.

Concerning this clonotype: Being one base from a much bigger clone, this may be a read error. The CDR3 nucleotides read TGCAGTGCTCCCCTCGAGGAGAGGGACGAGCAGTACTTC. Its protein is CSAPLEERDEQYF. The chain joins TRBV20-1 to TRBJ2-7; TRBD2 might be the D (5 bases). Trimming removed 5 bases from V and 5 bases from J, with 16 bases in between. This CDR3 is built from 13 residues. CDR1 and CDR2 (germline): DFQATT, SNEGSKA (reference sequence).

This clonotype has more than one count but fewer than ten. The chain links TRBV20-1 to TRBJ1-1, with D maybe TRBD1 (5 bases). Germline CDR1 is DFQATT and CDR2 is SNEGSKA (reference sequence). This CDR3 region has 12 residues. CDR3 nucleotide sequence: TGCACCGGGGGAGGAATGAACACTGAAGCTTTCTTT. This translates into CTGGGMNTEAFF.

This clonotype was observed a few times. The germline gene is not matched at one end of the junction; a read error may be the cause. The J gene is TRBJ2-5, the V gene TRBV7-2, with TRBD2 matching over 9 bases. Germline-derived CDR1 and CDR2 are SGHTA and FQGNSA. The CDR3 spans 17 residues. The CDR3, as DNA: TGTGCCAGCAGCGTAGCGGGAGCGGTAATTAGGTGGGAGACCCAGTACTTC. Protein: CASSVAGAVIRWETQYF.

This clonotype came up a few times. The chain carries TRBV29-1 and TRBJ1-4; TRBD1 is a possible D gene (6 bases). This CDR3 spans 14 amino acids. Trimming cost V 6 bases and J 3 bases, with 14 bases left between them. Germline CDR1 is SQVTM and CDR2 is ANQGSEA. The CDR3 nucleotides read TGCAGCGTGACCAGGGGAGCGGCTAATGAAAAACTGTTTTTT. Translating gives CSVTRGAANEKLFF.

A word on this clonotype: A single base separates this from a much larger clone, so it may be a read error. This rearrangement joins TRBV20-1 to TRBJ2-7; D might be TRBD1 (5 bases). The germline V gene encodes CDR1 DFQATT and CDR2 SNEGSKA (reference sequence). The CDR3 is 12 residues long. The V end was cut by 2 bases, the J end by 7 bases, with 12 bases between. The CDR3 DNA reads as TGCAGTGCTAGACTGTTGGACAATGAGCAGTACTTC. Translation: CSARLLDNEQYF.

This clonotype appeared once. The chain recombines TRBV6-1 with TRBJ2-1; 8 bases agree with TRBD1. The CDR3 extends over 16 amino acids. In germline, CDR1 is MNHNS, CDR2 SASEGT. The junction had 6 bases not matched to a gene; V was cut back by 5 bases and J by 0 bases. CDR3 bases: TGTGCCAGCAGTCCCCATGGACAGGGCTCCTACAATGAGCAGTTCTTC. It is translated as CASSPHGQGSYNEQFF.

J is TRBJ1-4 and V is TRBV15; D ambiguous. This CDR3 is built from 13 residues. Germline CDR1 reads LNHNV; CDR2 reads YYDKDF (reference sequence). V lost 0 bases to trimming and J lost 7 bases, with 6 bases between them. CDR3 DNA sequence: TGTGCCACCAGCAGAGATTTAAGTGAAAAACTGTTTTTT. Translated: CATSRDLSEKLFF. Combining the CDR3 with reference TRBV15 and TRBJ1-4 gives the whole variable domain DAMVIQNPRYQVTQFGKPVTLSCSQTLNHNVMYWYQQKSSQAPKLLFHYYDKDFNNEADTPDNFQSRRPNTSFCFLDIRSPGLGDTAMYLCATSRDLSEKLFFGSGTQLSVL.

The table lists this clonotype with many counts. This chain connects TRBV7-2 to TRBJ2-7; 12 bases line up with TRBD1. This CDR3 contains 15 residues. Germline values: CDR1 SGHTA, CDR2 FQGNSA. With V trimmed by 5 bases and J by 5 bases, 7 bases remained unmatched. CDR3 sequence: CASSLPGQGADEQYF. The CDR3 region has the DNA TGTGCCAGCAGCCTACCGGGACAGGGGGCAGACGAGCAGTACTTC. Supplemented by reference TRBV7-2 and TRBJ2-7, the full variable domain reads GAGVSQSPSNKVTEKGKDVELRCDPISGHTALYWYRQSLGQGLEFLIYFQGNSAPDKSGLPSDRFSAERTGGSVSTLTIQRTQQEDSAVYLCASSLPGQGADEQYFGPGTRLTVT.

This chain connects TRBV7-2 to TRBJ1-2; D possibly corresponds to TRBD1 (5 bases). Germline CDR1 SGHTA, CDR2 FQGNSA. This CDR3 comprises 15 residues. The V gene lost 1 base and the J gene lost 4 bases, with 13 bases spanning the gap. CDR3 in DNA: TGTGCCAGCAGCTTAGACTCAGGGACTTCCTATGGCTACACCTTC. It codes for CASSLDSGTSYGYTF.

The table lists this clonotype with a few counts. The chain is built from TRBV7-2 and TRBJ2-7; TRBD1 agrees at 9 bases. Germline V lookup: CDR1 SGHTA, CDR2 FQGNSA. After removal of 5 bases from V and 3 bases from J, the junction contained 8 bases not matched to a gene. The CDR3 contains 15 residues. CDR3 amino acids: CASSPGGTGYYEQYF. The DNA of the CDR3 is TGTGCCAGCAGCCCAGGTGGGACAGGGTACTACGAGCAGTACTTC.

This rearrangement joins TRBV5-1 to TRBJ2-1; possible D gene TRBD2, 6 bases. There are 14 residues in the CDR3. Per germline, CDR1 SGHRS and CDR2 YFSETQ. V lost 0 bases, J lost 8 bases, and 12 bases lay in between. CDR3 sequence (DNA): TGCGCCAGCAGCTTGGTGGCGGGAACGGATGAGCAGTTCTTC. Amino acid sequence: CASSLVAGTDEQFF.

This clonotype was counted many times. The CDR3 sequence is CASSLSPDNEQFF. The DNA of the CDR3 is TGTGCCAGCAGCTTAAGTCCAGACAATGAGCAGTTCTTC. The genes are TRBV11-2 and TRBJ2-1; D ambiguous. Germline V gene sequence: CDR1 SGHAT, CDR2 FQNNGV. With 2 bases removed from V and 5 bases from J, the gap between germline ends came to 7 bases. The CDR3 covers 13 residues.

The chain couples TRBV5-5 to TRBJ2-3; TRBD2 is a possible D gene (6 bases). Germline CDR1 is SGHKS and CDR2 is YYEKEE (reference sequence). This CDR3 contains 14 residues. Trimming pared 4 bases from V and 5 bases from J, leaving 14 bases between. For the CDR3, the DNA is TGTGCCAGCAGCGAGGAGGGCCGGGAAGATACGCAGTATTTT. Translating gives CASSEEGREDTQYF.

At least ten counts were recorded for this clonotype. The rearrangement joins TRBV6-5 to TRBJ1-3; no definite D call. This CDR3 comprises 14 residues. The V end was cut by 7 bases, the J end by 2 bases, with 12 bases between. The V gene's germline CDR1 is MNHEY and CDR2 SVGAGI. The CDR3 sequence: CASTDPGPGNTIYF. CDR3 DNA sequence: TGTGCCAGCACCGACCCCGGTCCTGGAAACACCATATATTTT.

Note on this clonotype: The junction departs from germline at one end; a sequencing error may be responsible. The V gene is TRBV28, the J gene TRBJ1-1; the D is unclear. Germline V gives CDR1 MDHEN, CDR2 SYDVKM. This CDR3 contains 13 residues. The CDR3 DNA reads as TGTGCCAGCAGTTTAACAAGGGCAGCTGAAACTTTCTTT. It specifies CASSLTRAAETFF.

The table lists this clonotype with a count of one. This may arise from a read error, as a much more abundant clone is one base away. DNA for the CDR3: TGCAGTGCTAGAGATTTTAGCGGGAGGTCCGGGGGAGAGACCCAGTACTTC. It encodes CSARDFSGRSGGETQYF. The chain couples TRBV20-1 to TRBJ2-7; TRBD2 aligns across 10 bases. The last part of the DNA fits TRBJ2-5 better; the J call may be wrong. CDR1 and CDR2 from the germline V gene are DFQATT and SNEGSKA (reference sequence). The CDR3 is made up of 17 amino acids.

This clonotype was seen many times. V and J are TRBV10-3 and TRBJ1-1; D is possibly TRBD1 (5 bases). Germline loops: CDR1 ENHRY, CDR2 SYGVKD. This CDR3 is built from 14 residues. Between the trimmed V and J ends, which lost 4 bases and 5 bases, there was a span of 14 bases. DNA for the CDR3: TGTGCCATCAGTGTCCGGGGGGGGGAGACTGAAGCTTTCTTT. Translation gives CAISVRGGETEAFF.

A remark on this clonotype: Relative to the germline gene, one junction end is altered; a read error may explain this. In DNA, the CDR3 is TGTGCCAACAGCGTCACTAGCGGGAGTAGCAATGAGCAGTTCTTC. This sequence encodes CANSVTSGSSNEQFF. The chain combines TRBV9 with TRBJ2-1, with 11 positions matching TRBD2. The CDR3 covers 15 residues. Germline V gene data show CDR1 as SGDLS and CDR2 as YYNGEE.

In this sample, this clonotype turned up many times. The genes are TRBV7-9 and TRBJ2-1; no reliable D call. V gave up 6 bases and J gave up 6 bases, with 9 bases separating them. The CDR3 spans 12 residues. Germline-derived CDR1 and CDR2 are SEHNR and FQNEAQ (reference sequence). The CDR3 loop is CASSSNLNEQFF. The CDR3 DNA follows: TGTGCCAGCAGTTCCAATCTCAATGAGCAGTTCTTC.

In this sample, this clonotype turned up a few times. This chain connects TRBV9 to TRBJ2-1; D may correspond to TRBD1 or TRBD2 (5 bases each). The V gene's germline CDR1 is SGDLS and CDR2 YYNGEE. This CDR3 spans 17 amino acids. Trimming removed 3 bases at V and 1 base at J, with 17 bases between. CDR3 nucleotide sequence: TGTGCCAGCAGCGCTCTCGTGGGGACGGGGTCCTACAATGAGCAGTTCTTC. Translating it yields CASSALVGTGSYNEQFF.

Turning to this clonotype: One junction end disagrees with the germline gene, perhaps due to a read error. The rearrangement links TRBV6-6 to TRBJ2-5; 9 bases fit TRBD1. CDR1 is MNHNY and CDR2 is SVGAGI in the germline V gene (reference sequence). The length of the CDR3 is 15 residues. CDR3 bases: TGTACCAGCAGTTACGACAGGGGGGCCCAAGAGACCCAGTACTTC. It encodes CTSSYDRGAQETQYF.

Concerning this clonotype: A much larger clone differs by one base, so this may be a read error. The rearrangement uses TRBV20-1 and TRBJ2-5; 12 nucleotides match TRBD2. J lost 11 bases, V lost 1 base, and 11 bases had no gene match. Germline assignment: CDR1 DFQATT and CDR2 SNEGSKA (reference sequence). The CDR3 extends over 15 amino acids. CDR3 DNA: TGCAGTGCTAGAGGCCTAGCGGGGGGGCTTAATGAGCAGTACTTC. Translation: CSARGLAGGLNEQYF.

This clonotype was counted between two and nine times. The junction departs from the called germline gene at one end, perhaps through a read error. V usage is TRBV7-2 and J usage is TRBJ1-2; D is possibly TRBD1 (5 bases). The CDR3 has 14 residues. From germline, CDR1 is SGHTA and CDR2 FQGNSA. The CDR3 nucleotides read TGTGCCAGCAGCCCCCCCGGAAGGGACTATGGCCACACCTTC. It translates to CASSPPGRDYGHTF.